Below are 13 T cell receptor beta chains sequenced from a single sample in a study of identical twins. Each CDR3 protein gets one entry after TCRdb re-called the 5' RACE reads with MiXCR. In the table there are around 490,000 distinct CDR3 sequences, 20% to 25% of which are singletons. This same sample was also taken into another study, of yellow fever vaccine responses in identical twins.

Input material: CD4+ T cells sorted from blood. These TCRs come from a woman aged 18-29 years in good health.

J is TRBJ2-2 and V is TRBV15; D unclear. This CDR3 region has 14 residues. Germline V CDR1 and CDR2: LNHNV, YYDKDF (reference sequence). V lost 0 bases and J 9 bases, leaving 11 bases between the germline ends. The CDR3 protein is CATSRDSVVRELFF. For the CDR3, the DNA is TGTGCCACCAGCAGAGATAGTGTGGTGCGGGAGCTGTTTTTT.

The chain recombines TRBV5-5 with TRBJ2-5; D perhaps matches TRBD2 (6 bases). This CDR3 spans 14 amino acids. Trimming took off 2 bases at V and 4 bases at J, with 12 bases between the two ends. The germline V gene encodes CDR1 SGHKS and CDR2 YYEKEE (reference sequence). CDR3 coding DNA: TGTGCCAGCAGCTTCGGAGGGGTCGGAGAGACCCAGTACTTC. Protein product: CASSFGGVGETQYF.

This clonotype was observed a handful of times. The chain is built from TRBV2 and TRBJ1-2; D gene ambiguous. The CDR3 runs to 12 residues. Per germline, CDR1 SNHLY and CDR2 FYNNEI. V was clipped by 6 bases and J by 0 bases, with 5 bases between them. The CDR3: CASRPANYGYTF. CDR3 nucleotides: TGTGCCAGCAGACCAGCTAACTATGGCTACACCTTC.

The V and J genes are TRBV12-3 or TRBV12-4 and TRBJ2-7, with unresolved D. This CDR3 spans 14 amino acids. V was trimmed by 3 bases and J by 6 bases, leaving 15 bases between them. The CDR3: CASSFPPSVPEQYF. The DNA for the CDR3 is TGTGCCAGCAGTTTCCCGCCTTCGGTCCCCGAGCAGTACTTC.

This clonotype appeared a few times. The chain has TRBV28 and TRBJ2-1; 7 bases map to TRBD2. Germline CDR1 and CDR2: MDHEN and SYDVKM. This CDR3 is 16 amino acids long. V was clipped by 6 bases and J by 7 bases; unmatched bases: 15. The CDR3 region is CASRRLGPLGGNEQFF. DNA of the CDR3: TGTGCCAGCAGGCGCCTCGGACCTCTCGGGGGGAATGAGCAGTTCTTC.

V gene TRBV9 combines with J gene TRBJ2-1; 7 bases align to TRBD2. The CDR3 length is 15 residues. J lost 1 base, V lost 6 bases, and 7 bases had no gene match. Germline lookup yields CDR1 SGDLS and CDR2 YYNGEE. CDR3: CASKNWGGSYNEQFF. The CDR3 nucleotides are TGTGCCAGCAAAAATTGGGGGGGTTCCTACAATGAGCAGTTCTTC.

Only a few counts were recorded for this clonotype. V usage is TRBV9 and J usage is TRBJ2-1; 8 bases are shared with TRBD2. Germline assignment: CDR1 SGDLS and CDR2 YYNGEE. Trimming took 4 bases from V and 4 from J; bases not matched to a gene: 13. The CDR3 has 17 residues. The CDR3 coding sequence is TGTGCCAGCAGCCCCCCAGTTGTAGCGGGGAATTACAATGAGCAGTTCTTC. Its protein is CASSPPVVAGNYNEQFF.

V usage is TRBV9 and J usage is TRBJ2-7; TRBD1 might be the D (5 bases). Trimming stripped 9 bases from V and 6 bases from J, with 13 bases between. The length of the CDR3 is 11 residues. Germline V CDR1 and CDR2: SGDLS, YYNGEE. The CDR3 spells CATIQVPEQYV. CDR3 DNA sequence: TGTGCCACTATACAGGTCCCCGAGCAGTACGTC.

This clonotype was observed a few times. The J gene is TRBJ2-3, the V gene TRBV20-1; 8 positions match TRBD2. Per germline, CDR1 DFQATT and CDR2 SNEGSKA (reference sequence). V was pared by 0 bases and J by 6 bases, with 5 bases of the junction left unmatched. This CDR3 spans 14 amino acids. The CDR3: CSARDGRVGDTQYF. The CDR3 nucleotides read TGCAGTGCTAGAGACGGGAGGGTCGGGGATACGCAGTATTTT.

The chain's CDR3 is CASSSEDRGRRNIQYF. CDR3 bases: TGCGCCAGCAGCTCGGAAGACAGGGGGCGGCGGAACATTCAGTACTTC. The V call is TRBV5-1, the J call TRBJ2-4, with 10 bases aligning to TRBD1. CDR3 size: 16 residues. The germline V gene encodes CDR1 SGHRS and CDR2 YFSETQ. V dropped 3 bases and J dropped 7; count of bases not matched to a gene: 10. Complete variable domain (other parts from reference TRBV5-1 and TRBJ2-4): KAGVTQTPRYLIKTRGQQVTLSCSPISGHRSVSWYQQTPGQGLQFLFEYFSETQRNKGNFPGRFSGRQFSNSRSEMNVSTLELGDSALYLCASSSEDRGRRNIQYFGAGTRLSVL.

The chain uses TRBV5-1 and TRBJ2-4; 12 nucleotides match TRBD2. The junction had 7 bases not matched to a gene; V was cut back by 3 bases and J by 0 bases. The CDR3 has 18 residues. Germline values: CDR1 SGHRS, CDR2 YFSETQ. The CDR3 here is CASSSSSGGVLAKNIQYF. The DNA of the CDR3 is TGCGCCAGCAGCTCCTCTAGCGGGGGGGTACTAGCCAAAAACATTCAGTACTTC.

The genes are TRBV5-1 and TRBJ2-5; 8 bases match TRBD1. Trimming took 8 bases from V and 3 from J; bases not matched to a gene: 9. From germline, CDR1 is SGHRS and CDR2 YFSETQ. CDR3 length equals 14 residues. CDR3 region: CASTSGTGEETQYF. CDR3 in DNA: TGCGCCAGTACCTCCGGGACAGGTGAAGAGACCCAGTACTTC. Based on the CDR3 plus reference TRBV5-1 and TRBJ2-5, the full variable domain is KAGVTQTPRYLIKTRGQQVTLSCSPISGHRSVSWYQQTPGQGLQFLFEYFSETQRNKGNFPGRFSGRQFSNSRSEMNVSTLELGDSALYLCASTSGTGEETQYFGPGTRLLVL.

The chain employs TRBV19 and TRBJ2-7, with 8 bases fitting TRBD1. From germline, CDR1 is LNHDA and CDR2 SQIVND (reference sequence). V gave up 3 bases and J gave up 9 bases; unmatched junction bases: 13. The CDR3 has 15 amino acids. CDR3 DNA sequence: TGTGCCAGTAGTATCACATCCGGACAGGGAAATAGGCAGTACTTC. Its translation is CASSITSGQGNRQYF.